The source of this T cell receptor beta chain is a study of OX40 agonist ivuxolimab in advanced cancers. Concerning the study at large: Ivuxolimab was a fully human IgG2 agonistic monoclonal antibody targeting the costimulatory receptor OX40 (CD134). The dose-escalation cohort was 82.7% male with a mean age of about 54 years, ranging from roughly 23 to 80. Prior anti-PD-1, anti-PD-L1 or anti-CTLA-4 therapy was permitted, and approximately 40% of dose-escalation patients had received checkpoint inhibitors. Intravenous ivuxolimab was administered to patients every 2 weeks at six dose levels: 0.01, 0.1, 0.3, 1.5, 3 and 10 mg/kg. Among the approximately 50 dose-escalation patients, about 20 had hepatocellular carcinoma, roughly 15 melanoma, 9 renal cell carcinoma and 9 head and neck cancer. Three dose-escalation patients achieved partial responses, one with hepatocellular carcinoma and two with cutaneous melanoma. The paper describes the monotherapy dose-escalation part (N ≈ 52 patients) of the phase I trial of ivuxolimab. The point of sequencing TCRbeta in the periphery was to test whether ivuxolimab changed TCR sequence diversity and drove clonal T-cell expansion.

As for this clone: The antigen it binds to is not known. No much larger clone exists at a distance of one base, and base qualities are not known.

Overall study results and their limits: Clonal expansion of both CD4+ and CD8+ blood T cells was observed from baseline to week 6 at doses 0.1 to 3.0 mg/kg. The antigen specificity of the peripheral T cells that underwent clonal expansion was not determined. Partial responders in the 0.1-3.0 mg/kg groups had among the lowest normalized peripheral clonal expansion, especially among CD8+ T cells. Low levels of normalized T-cell clonal expansion were also shown by some nonresponding patients. After ivuxolimab, more expanded clones were found on average in CD8+ T cells than in CD4+ T cells.

CDR1 and CDR2 are drawn from the germline V gene (reference sequence): SGHNT, YYREEE. V is clipped by 3 bases and J by 1 base, and the sequence between their germline boundaries is 7 bases long. The CDR3 contains 13 residues, cysteine and phenylalanine counted. Just CDR3 DNA is preserved here, 39 bases in frame from base 1. Genomic DNA was extracted from sorted cells for sequencing of the TCRbeta CDR3 region. The immunoSEQ Assay was used to sequence the TCRbeta CDR3 regions. TCRdb stores this immuneACCESS table with in-frame sequences only. Part of the clones is absent; in the studies checked, under half of the shortfall reflects unresolved V genes, and no reason is known for the rest. Here the sample has approximately 100,000 clones; over 75% occur a single time. The ten biggest clones cover more than 0.25% of the sample. The trial excluded patients who had a history of autoimmune disease or who were on systemic immunosuppression. Peripheral blood for TCR sequencing was collected from all dose cohorts at baseline, on cycle 4 day 1, and on cycle 7 day 1. Samples came from an open-label, multicenter, first-in-human phase I dose-escalation trial of ivuxolimab. The trial enrolled adults with locally advanced or metastatic head and neck squamous cell, hepatocellular, melanoma or renal cell carcinoma. Before TCR sequencing, CD4+ T cells and CD8+ T cells from peripheral blood were sorted into separate populations.

This chain joins TRBV5-4 to TRBJ1-1; the D segment could be TRBD1, given 6 matching bases. Sample: CD4+ or CD8+ T cells sorted from blood, taken in a trial of the OX40 agonist ivuxolimab. The TCR comes from an adult with an advanced solid tumor such as melanoma, head and neck, liver or kidney cancer. CDR3 protein: CASSYRENTEAFF. In nucleotides, the sequence is TGTGCCAGCAGCTACAGGGAGAACACTGAAGCTTTCTTT. Here the CDR3 is joined to the reference TRBV5-4 and TRBJ1-1 genes, and the full variable domain is: ETGVTQSPTHLIKTRGQQVTLRCSSQSGHNTVSWYQQALGQGPQFIFQYYREEENGRGNFPPRFSGLQFPNYSSELNVNALELDDSALYLCASSYRENTEAFFGQGTRLTVV.